The 29 T cell receptor beta chains reported below all come from one sample, sequenced in a study of T cell responses to AZD1222 COVID-19 vaccine. The assay was immunoSEQ multiplex PCR, and TCRdb's table has in-frame clones only and misses some. Of approximately 110,000 clones in the sample, around 86% were seen once. This specimen was peripheral blood, taken on day 0 of AZD1222 vaccination. The receptor source for this set is an adult in good health.

J is TRBJ2-7 and V is TRBV19, with D possibly TRBD2 on 5 matching bases. Germline lookup yields CDR1 LNHDA and CDR2 SQIVND (reference sequence). This CDR3 has 15 residues. Trimming pared 2 bases from V and 4 bases from J, leaving 15 bases between. The CDR3 region has the DNA TGTGCCAGTAGTATAAGTGGGAGCATTTTATACGAGCAGTACTTC. Amino acid sequence: CASSISGSILYEQYF.

V usage is TRBV5-1 and J usage is TRBJ2-1, with unresolved D. The CDR3 consists of 17 residues. The germline V gene has CDR1 SGHRS and CDR2 YFSETQ. Trimming stripped 1 base from V and 0 bases from J, with 14 bases between. The CDR3 DNA sequence: TGCGCCAGCAGCTTGATGGCCGGGTCGAGCTCCTACAATGAGCAGTTCTTC. Translation gives CASSLMAGSSSYNEQFF.

The CDR3 reads CASSQFTDTQYF. The DNA for the CDR3 is TGTGCCAGCAGCCAATTCACAGATACGCAGTATTTT. This chain links TRBV7-9 with TRBJ2-3; no definite D call. The CDR3 runs 12 residues. V was cut by 5 bases and J by 2 bases, with 5 bases left in between. Germline loops: CDR1 SEHNR, CDR2 FQNEAQ (reference sequence).

The chain recombines TRBV6-6 with TRBJ1-2; the D is unclear. The CDR3 spans 14 residues. V gave up 0 bases and J gave up 6 bases, with 11 bases separating them. In germline, CDR1 is MNHNY, CDR2 SVGAGI (reference sequence). The CDR3 DNA reads as TGTGCCAGCAGTTACTCGGTGACAAATGATGGCTACACCTTC. As protein: CASSYSVTNDGYTF.

The chain uses TRBV6-2 or TRBV6-3 and TRBJ2-2; D is uncertain. Trimming took 5 bases from V and 5 from J, leaving 3 bases between them. Germline CDR1 and CDR2: MNHEY and SVGEGT. This CDR3 has 11 amino acids. As DNA, the CDR3 is TGTGCCAGCAGTCATACCGGGGAGCTGTTTTTT. Protein product: CASSHTGELFF.

V gene TRBV19 combines with J gene TRBJ1-5; 9 bases fit TRBD1. The CDR3 sequence is 17 residues long. Germline assignment: CDR1 LNHDA and CDR2 SQIVND (reference sequence). Trimming took 7 bases from V and 0 from J; bases not matched to a gene: 10. CDR3 residues: CASNGGQGGYSNQPQHF. CDR3 sequence (DNA): TGTGCCAGTAACGGGGGACAGGGAGGCTATAGCAATCAGCCCCAGCATTTT. The whole variable domain, filled in from reference TRBV19 and TRBJ1-5, reads DGGITQSPKYLFRKEGQNVTLSCEQNLNHDAMYWYRQDPGQGLRLIYYSQIVNDFQKGDIAEGYSVSREKKESFPLTVTSAQKNPTAFYLCASNGGQGGYSNQPQHFGDGTRLSIL.

The chain recombines TRBV12-3 or TRBV12-4 with TRBJ1-2; no firm D call. The CDR3 runs to 11 residues. V dropped 7 bases and J dropped 2 bases, with 5 bases sitting between them. CDR3 in amino acids: CASMGNYGYTF. The CDR3 DNA follows: TGTGCCAGCATGGGGAACTATGGCTACACCTTC.

The rearrangement joins TRBV29-1 to TRBJ1-2, with D unclear. Germline V gene lookup returns CDR1 SQVTM and CDR2 ANQGSEA. The length of the CDR3 is 12 residues. V lost 4 bases and J 8 bases, leaving 14 bases between the germline ends. As DNA, the CDR3 is TGCAGCGTTGTTATCGGTAGTAGAGGCTACACCTTC. Residues: CSVVIGSRGYTF.

This chain uses TRBV5-4 with TRBJ2-1, with D tentatively TRBD1 (6 bases). Trimming took off 5 bases at V and 1 base at J, with 10 bases between the two ends. The CDR3 is 14 amino acids. Germline lookup yields CDR1 SGHNT and CDR2 YYREEE (reference sequence). The CDR3 here is CASRVQGSYNEQFF. CDR3 nucleotide sequence: TGTGCCAGCAGAGTACAGGGTTCCTACAATGAGCAGTTCTTC.

The sample holds one count of this clone. V usage is TRBV6-5 and J usage is TRBJ2-3; 10 nucleotides align to TRBD2. V trimming: 4 bases; J trimming: 6 bases; junction bases outside the gene matches: 4. The germline V gene encodes CDR1 MNHEY and CDR2 SVGAGI. The CDR3 is 14 residues long. CDR3: CASSFVAGGDTQYF. The CDR3 DNA reads TGTGCCAGCAGTTTTGTAGCGGGGGGTGATACGCAGTATTTT.

The V call is TRBV5-1, the J call TRBJ2-7, with TRBD1 matching over 9 bases. Germline CDR1 reads SGHRS; CDR2 reads YFSETQ. CDR3 size: 15 residues. After removal of 3 bases from V and 1 base from J, the junction contained 5 bases not matched to a gene. The CDR3 nucleotides read TGCGCCAGCAGCTCCAGACAGGGGGAGTCCTACGAGCAGTACTTC. Encoded protein: CASSSRQGESYEQYF.

V usage is TRBV7-9 and J usage is TRBJ2-1; maybe TRBD2 (6 bases). CDR1 is SEHNR and CDR2 is FQNEAQ in the germline V gene (reference sequence). Trimming took 4 bases from V and 6 from J, leaving 16 bases between them. The CDR3 contains 15 residues. Written as DNA, the CDR3 is TGTGCCAGCAGCTCCTGGCGGGGACCCCTCAATGAGCAGTTCTTC. Its translation: CASSSWRGPLNEQFF.

This chain joins TRBV19 and TRBJ2-7; maybe TRBD1 (5 bases). The germline gives CDR1 LNHDA, CDR2 SQIVND (reference sequence). The CDR3 is 12 amino acids. The V end was cut by 7 bases, the J end by 5 bases, with 12 bases between. The CDR3 DNA reads as TGTGCCAGTAATCAGGGTCCCCACGAGCAGTACTTC. It translates to CASNQGPHEQYF.

This rearrangement joins TRBV3-1 (or the pseudogene TRBV3-2) to TRBJ2-3; D unclear. V lost 1 base to trimming and J lost 3 bases, with 2 bases between them. The CDR3 is 12 amino acids. The V gene's germline CDR1 is LGHDT and CDR2 YNNKEL (reference sequence). The CDR3 DNA follows: TGTGCCAGCAGCCAAGGGACAGATACGCAGTATTTT. The encoded protein is CASSQGTDTQYF.

The V and J genes are TRBV5-4 and TRBJ2-1; a possible D gene is TRBD2 (6 bases). From germline, CDR1 is SGHNT and CDR2 YYREEE (reference sequence). The ends were cut back, 2 bases at V and 4 bases at J, with 10 bases in the middle. This CDR3 comprises 14 residues. The CDR3 DNA reads TGTGCCAGCAGCTTAGAAGGGACTTACAATGAGCAGTTCTTC. Encoded protein: CASSLEGTYNEQFF.

The genes are TRBV9 and TRBJ2-1; no firm D call. Trimming took off 0 bases at V and 2 bases at J, with 12 bases between the two ends. Germline V CDR1 and CDR2: SGDLS, YYNGEE. The CDR3 has 16 amino acids. The CDR3 spells CASSVGHSITYNEQFF. DNA for the CDR3: TGTGCCAGCAGCGTAGGGCACTCCATCACCTACAATGAGCAGTTCTTC. Variable domain in full (rest from reference TRBV9 and TRBJ2-1): DSGVTQTPKHLITATGQRVTLRCSPRSGDLSVYWYQQSLDQGLQFLIQYYNGEERAKGNILERFSAQQFPDLHSELNLSSLELGDSALYFCASSVGHSITYNEQFFGPGTRLTVL.

This chain joins TRBV10-3 and TRBJ1-2; D may be TRBD1 (5 bases). The CDR3 is 12 residues long. Trimming removed 4 bases at V and 6 bases at J, with 9 bases between. CDR1 is ENHRY and CDR2 is SYGVKD in the germline V gene. The CDR3 reads CAISAGRHGYTF. The CDR3 DNA is TGTGCCATCAGTGCAGGGAGGCATGGCTACACCTTC.

The chain joins TRBV5-1 to TRBJ2-2; D may be TRBD1 (6 bases). Trimming took 4 bases from V and 1 from J, leaving 14 bases between them. This CDR3 has 16 amino acids. Germline assignment: CDR1 SGHRS and CDR2 YFSETQ. Written as DNA, the CDR3 is TGCGCCAGCAGCGTGGGACATGGTCTGAACACCGGGGAGCTGTTTTTT. Amino acids: CASSVGHGLNTGELFF.

The V call is TRBV20-1, the J call TRBJ2-1; possibly TRBD1 for D (6 bases). Trimming left V 5 bases short and J 9 bases short, with 11 bases between. The CDR3 contains 11 residues. In germline, CDR1 is DFQATT, CDR2 SNEGSKA (reference sequence). The CDR3 DNA reads as TGCAGTGCTCGGAAAGGGGGTGAGCAGTTCTTC. It specifies CSARKGGEQFF.

The gene calls are TRBV4-1 and TRBJ1-3; 10 positions match TRBD1. Trimming took 3 bases from V and 0 from J; bases not matched to a gene: 2. Germline values: CDR1 MGHRA, CDR2 YSYEKL. The CDR3 spans 16 residues. The CDR3 DNA sequence: TGCGCCAGCAGCCAGGGACAGGGGCTCTCTGGAAACACCATATATTTT. Translated, it gives CASSQGQGLSGNTIYF.

This chain joins TRBV7-2 and TRBJ2-1; no firm D call. V was cut by 0 bases and J by 10 bases, with 4 bases left in between. This CDR3 spans 11 amino acids. CDR1 is SGHTA, CDR2 FQGNSA, per germline. CDR3 residues: CASSLAREQFF. In DNA, the CDR3 is TGTGCCAGCAGCTTAGCAAGGGAGCAGTTCTTC.

The chain is built from TRBV6-5 and TRBJ1-5; a weak D match, TRBD1 (6 bases). This CDR3 spans 15 amino acids. Germline V gene data show CDR1 as MNHEY and CDR2 as SVGAGI. V was clipped by 6 bases and J by 4 bases, with 16 bases between them. CDR3 in DNA: TGTGCCAGCAGGGCAGGGGCAGGGTATAATCAGCCCCAGCATTTT. Its protein is CASRAGAGYNQPQHF.

This chain uses TRBV6-5 with TRBJ1-1; D remains ambiguous. The germline V gene has CDR1 MNHEY and CDR2 SVGAGI. CDR3 length: 13 residues. V lost 9 bases, J lost 1 base, and 12 bases lay in between. The CDR3 DNA reads as TGTGCCAGTTCGACCCAGGAGAACACTGAAGCTTTCTTT. Its translation: CASSTQENTEAFF.

The chain joins TRBV27 to TRBJ2-2, with TRBD1 matching over 9 bases. Germline loops: CDR1 MNHEY, CDR2 SMNVEV (reference sequence). This CDR3 is 15 amino acids long. The V gene end was trimmed by 8 bases and the J gene end by 4 bases; junction bases not matched to a gene: 8. As DNA, the CDR3 is TGTGCCAGCCGCTGGGGACAGGGATCCACCGGGGAGCTGTTTTTT. Protein product: CASRWGQGSTGELFF.

This sequence joins TRBV6-5 and TRBJ1-2; D uncertain. The germline gives CDR1 MNHEY, CDR2 SVGAGI. The CDR3 covers 15 residues. V shed 5 bases and J shed 4 bases, with 17 bases lying between them. For the CDR3, the DNA is TGTGCCAGCAGTCCCCGCGGGCAGGCCGGCTATGGCTACACCTTC. Amino acids: CASSPRGQAGYGYTF.

The chain couples TRBV7-6 to TRBJ2-6; D ambiguous. This CDR3 has 17 residues. CDR1 SGHVS and CDR2 FNYEAQ come from the germline V gene. Trimming shortened V by 2 bases and J by 2 bases, and 13 bases separated the two germline ends. This chain's CDR3 is CASSLSLGRAGANVLTF. In DNA form, the CDR3 reads TGTGCCAGCAGCTTAAGCCTCGGGCGAGCTGGGGCCAACGTCCTGACTTTC.

The rearrangement joins TRBV5-8 to TRBJ1-2; 7 bases fit TRBD1. The CDR3 totals 17 residues. Trimming at V came to 1 base and at J to 0 bases, leaving 9 bases not matched to a gene. Germline CDR1 and CDR2: SGHTS and YDEGEE. CDR3 nucleotide sequence: TGTGCCAGCAGCTTGAGTGAGGGGGCACGAGCTAACTATGGCTACACCTTC. It specifies CASSLSEGARANYGYTF.

CDR3 DNA: TGTGCCAGCAGTAGGACCCTAGCCTCTGGAAACACCATATATTTT. Translating it yields CASSRTLASGNTIYF. This rearrangement joins TRBV2 to TRBJ1-3; D call uncertain. The CDR3 is 15 residues long. V was pared by 5 bases and J by 0 bases, with 11 bases between. Germline V CDR1 and CDR2: SNHLY, FYNNEI.

This clone has just one count. J is TRBJ2-7 and V is TRBV7-2; tentatively, D is TRBD1 (5 bases). This CDR3 spans 15 amino acids. CDR1 is SGHTA and CDR2 is FQGNSA in the germline V gene. V was trimmed by 3 bases and J by 5 bases, leaving 17 bases between them. The CDR3, as DNA: TGTGCCAGCAGCTTCTGGGGCGGCCCCCTAAACGAGCAGTACTTC. Translating it yields CASSFWGGPLNEQYF.